Below, 21 T cell receptor beta chains from the same sample are listed, as sequenced in a study of human T cells and chemical hapten exposure. TCRdb reprocessed the RACE reads via MiXCR and lists one record per CDR3 protein. The sample consists of 200,000 to 300,000 distinct CDR3 sequences, 8.6% of them appearing once. Time point denoted: pre-sensitization, week 0. Treatment indicated: therapeutic diphenylcyclopropenone sensitization with weekly scalp DPC. The sequenced sample was whole blood, obtained in connection with sensitization to the hapten diphenylcyclopropenone (DPC). These receptors originate from a woman aged 40-49 years with alopecia areata. Some clones in this sample may be carry-over from other donors' samples.

This rearrangement joins TRBV9 to TRBJ2-7, with a weak D call TRBD2 (6 bases). CDR1 and CDR2 (germline): SGDLS, YYNGEE. Trimming stripped 0 bases from V and 2 bases from J, with 12 bases between. This CDR3 comprises 15 residues. CDR3 sequence: CASSVGLAPTYEQYF. The CDR3 nucleotides are TGTGCCAGCAGCGTAGGGCTAGCGCCCACCTACGAGCAGTACTTC.

On this clonotype: At one of its ends the junction is not consistent with the germline gene, which may arise from a read error. The V gene is TRBV7-9, the J gene TRBJ1-1; 10 bases match TRBD1. The CDR3 is 16 amino acids. CDR1 SEHNR and CDR2 FQNEAQ come from the germline V gene (reference sequence). DNA for the CDR3: TGTGTCAGCAGCCCTCAAGCGGGACAGGGGTCCACTGAAGCTTTCTTT. It is translated as CVSSPQAGQGSTEAFF.

The V gene is TRBV28, the J gene TRBJ2-1; D gene ambiguous. Germline CDR1 is MDHEN and CDR2 is SYDVKM. V was trimmed by 2 bases and J by 3 bases, leaving 2 bases between them. CDR3 length: 12 residues. The CDR3 DNA sequence: TGTGCCAGCAGTTTAAGCTACAATGAGCAGTTCTTC. This gives the protein CASSLSYNEQFF.

The chain combines TRBV5-1 with TRBJ1-5; unclear D gene. This CDR3 spans 15 amino acids. CDR1 is SGHRS, CDR2 YFSETQ, per germline. Trimming took off 4 bases at V and 1 base at J, with 12 bases between the two ends. This CDR3 reads CASSREGGSNQPQHF. For the CDR3, the DNA is TGCGCCAGCAGCAGGGAGGGCGGAAGCAATCAGCCCCAGCATTTT. Full variable domain (missing parts from reference TRBV5-1 and TRBJ1-5): KAGVTQTPRYLIKTRGQQVTLSCSPISGHRSVSWYQQTPGQGLQFLFEYFSETQRNKGNFPGRFSGRQFSNSRSEMNVSTLELGDSALYLCASSREGGSNQPQHFGDGTRLSIL.

This clonotype appeared many times. The V and J genes are TRBV7-9 and TRBJ1-1; 10 bases agree with TRBD1. This CDR3 contains 16 residues. CDR1 SEHNR and CDR2 FQNEAQ come from the germline V gene (reference sequence). V dropped 5 bases and J dropped 4; count of bases not matched to a gene: 10. The DNA of the CDR3 is TGTGCCAGCAGCCCTCAAGCGGGACAGGGGTCCACTGAAGCTTTCTTT. It codes for CASSPQAGQGSTEAFF.

This clonotype was found many times. This chain connects TRBV7-2 to TRBJ2-7, with TRBD2 matching 9 bases. CDR1 and CDR2 (germline): SGHTA, FQGNSA. This CDR3 has 13 amino acids. Losses at the gene ends were 5 bases for V and 3 bases for J; bases not matched to a gene: 2. The CDR3 DNA sequence: TGTGCCAGCAGCCCTAGCGGGGACTACGAGCAGTACTTC. Translation gives CASSPSGDYEQYF.

DNA of the CDR3: TGCGCCAGCAGCCACTCGACAGGGAGCTCCTACGAGCAGTACTTC. It encodes CASSHSTGSSYEQYF. The rearrangement joins TRBV4-1 to TRBJ2-7; 7 nucleotides match TRBD1. J gave up 0 bases and V 3 bases, and 5 bases lay outside the gene matches. From germline, CDR1 is MGHRA and CDR2 YSYEKL. The CDR3 is 15 amino acids.

V gene TRBV24-1 combines with J gene TRBJ1-5; D unclear. The CDR3 has 15 amino acids. Trimming cost V 4 bases and J 5 bases, with 14 bases left between them. The V gene's germline CDR1 is KGHDR and CDR2 SFDVKD. Written as DNA, the CDR3 is TGTGCCACCAGTGACCCCGGGAGCCAATATCAGCCCCAGCATTTT. Translated: CATSDPGSQYQPQHF.

The table lists this clonotype with many counts. Its ends do not fully match the called genes, so a read error is possible. The rearrangement joins TRBV7-7 to TRBJ2-3; D is perhaps TRBD2 (5 bases). Germline V gives CDR1 SSHAT, CDR2 FNYEAQ (reference sequence). This CDR3 has 15 residues. The CDR3 nucleotides are TGTGCTAGCAGCTTAGGAACTAGTAATACAGATACGCAGTATTTT. Translated: CASSLGTSNTDTQYF.

This clonotype was counted many times. J is TRBJ2-7 and V is TRBV7-2, with D perhaps matching TRBD1 or TRBD2 (5 bases each). In germline, CDR1 is SGHTA, CDR2 FQGNSA. This CDR3 has 15 amino acids. Deletions cut 1 base from V and 3 bases from J, with 13 bases between. The CDR3 is CASSLGQGSVYEQYF. CDR3 sequence (DNA): TGTGCCAGCAGCTTAGGCCAGGGTAGCGTCTACGAGCAGTACTTC.

This clonotype was detected many times. The V gene is TRBV3-1, the J gene TRBJ2-7; D not resolved. Trimming stripped 5 bases from V and 5 bases from J, with 19 bases between. The germline V gene has CDR1 LGHDT and CDR2 YNNKEL (reference sequence). CDR3 size: 15 residues. Here the CDR3 DNA reads TGTGCCAGCAGCGCAAGGTCTACCCCCCGGAACGAGCAGTACTTC. Translated: CASSARSTPRNEQYF.

This clonotype has more than one count but fewer than ten. The CDR3 nucleotides are TGTGCCAGCACGGAAGGGGGCTTGGTAAACGAGCAGTACTTC. Protein product: CASTEGGLVNEQYF. The chain uses TRBV21-1 and TRBJ2-7; the table's D call TRBD1 went unverified against the DNA. TRBV21-1 is a recognized pseudogene. The CDR3 is 14 amino acids.

This clonotype occurred a few times. The rearrangement uses TRBV6-4 and TRBJ2-3; a possible D gene is TRBD1 (6 bases). Trimming took 2 bases from V and 0 from J, leaving 9 bases between them. The V gene's germline CDR1 is MRHNA and CDR2 SNTAGT. CDR3 length: 15 residues. The CDR3 loop is CASSDGDTSTDTQYF. The CDR3 DNA follows: TGTGCCAGCAGTGACGGGGACACCAGCACAGATACGCAGTATTTT.

A few counts support this clonotype. This chain connects TRBV4-2 to TRBJ2-2, with D hard to call. Germline lookup yields CDR1 LGHNA and CDR2 YNFKEQ. Trimming cost V 4 bases and J 6 bases, with 9 bases left between them. This CDR3 is 13 amino acids long. The CDR3 region is CASSRSFPGELFF. DNA of the CDR3: TGTGCCAGCAGCCGTAGCTTCCCCGGGGAGCTGTTTTTT.

This clonotype showed up just a few times. The chain's CDR3 is CASSLSLNQETQYF. The CDR3 nucleotides are TGTGCCAGCAGCTTAAGCCTCAATCAAGAGACCCAGTACTTC. The chain recombines TRBV11-1 with TRBJ2-5; D is unresolved. V shed 2 bases and J shed 2 bases, with 9 bases lying between them. Germline V gene data show CDR1 as SGHAT and CDR2 as FQDESV (reference sequence). This CDR3 is 14 amino acids long.

This clonotype has a handful of counts. CDR3 DNA sequence: TGTGCCAGCAGTTCGTCCCAGTACAATGAGCAGTTCTTC. It yields the protein CASSSSQYNEQFF. The chain employs TRBV11-2 and TRBJ2-1; D gene unclear. V shed 6 bases and J shed 4 bases, with 10 bases lying between them. The CDR3 is 13 amino acids. Per the germline V gene, CDR1 is SGHAT and CDR2 is FQNNGV. Full variable domain (rest looked up from reference TRBV11-2 and TRBJ2-1): EAGVAQSPRYKIIEKRQSVAFWCNPISGHATLYWYQQILGQGPKLLIQFQNNGVVDDSQLPKDRFSAERLKGVDSTLKIQPAKLEDSAVYLCASSSSQYNEQFFGPGTRLTVL.

This clonotype was detected a few times. The chain couples TRBV4-3 to TRBJ1-5; D is possibly TRBD1 (6 bases). This CDR3 comprises 15 residues. The germline CDR1 and CDR2 sequences are LGHNA and YSLEER. Trimming took off 2 bases at V and 6 bases at J, with 14 bases between the two ends. CDR3 region: CASSQNRDGGQPQHF. CDR3 DNA: TGCGCCAGCAGCCAAAACAGGGATGGTGGTCAGCCCCAGCATTTT.

This clonotype was observed a few times. The genes are TRBV28 and TRBJ2-7; D ambiguous. CDR1 is MDHEN and CDR2 is SYDVKM in the germline V gene. This CDR3 has 16 amino acids. V was trimmed by 5 bases and J by 1 base, leaving 18 bases between them. In DNA, the CDR3 is TGTGCCAGCAGTCCACCCGACTTGGCGCGGTCCTACGAGCAGTACTTC. Translating gives CASSPPDLARSYEQYF.

The rearrangement uses TRBV6-1 and TRBJ2-5; 8 bases map to TRBD2. Germline assignment: CDR1 MNHNS and CDR2 SASEGT. The length of the CDR3 is 14 residues. After removal of 2 bases from V and 5 bases from J, the junction contained 4 bases not matched to a gene. The CDR3 DNA is TGTGCCAGCAGTGAAAGACTAGCGCTTGAGACCCAGTACTTC. Amino acid sequence: CASSERLALETQYF.

This clonotype was observed many times. The rearrangement links TRBV20-1 to TRBJ2-3; 14 bases fit TRBD2. This CDR3 has 15 amino acids. The germline V gene encodes CDR1 DFQATT and CDR2 SNEGSKA (reference sequence). The V gene end was trimmed by 6 bases and the J gene end by 2 bases; junction bases not matched to a gene: 4. CDR3 sequence: CSARGLAGDTDTQYF. CDR3 nucleotides: TGCAGTGCCCGGGGACTAGCGGGAGACACAGATACGCAGTATTTT.

This clonotype was seen a handful of times. The chain combines TRBV5-1 with TRBJ1-5; D unclear. The CDR3 has 12 residues. V was cut by 10 bases and J by 2 bases, with 10 bases left in between. Germline lookup yields CDR1 SGHRS and CDR2 YFSETQ. CDR3 coding DNA: TGCGCCCCATTGCGGGGCAATCAGCCCCAGCATTTT. This sequence encodes CAPLRGNQPQHF.